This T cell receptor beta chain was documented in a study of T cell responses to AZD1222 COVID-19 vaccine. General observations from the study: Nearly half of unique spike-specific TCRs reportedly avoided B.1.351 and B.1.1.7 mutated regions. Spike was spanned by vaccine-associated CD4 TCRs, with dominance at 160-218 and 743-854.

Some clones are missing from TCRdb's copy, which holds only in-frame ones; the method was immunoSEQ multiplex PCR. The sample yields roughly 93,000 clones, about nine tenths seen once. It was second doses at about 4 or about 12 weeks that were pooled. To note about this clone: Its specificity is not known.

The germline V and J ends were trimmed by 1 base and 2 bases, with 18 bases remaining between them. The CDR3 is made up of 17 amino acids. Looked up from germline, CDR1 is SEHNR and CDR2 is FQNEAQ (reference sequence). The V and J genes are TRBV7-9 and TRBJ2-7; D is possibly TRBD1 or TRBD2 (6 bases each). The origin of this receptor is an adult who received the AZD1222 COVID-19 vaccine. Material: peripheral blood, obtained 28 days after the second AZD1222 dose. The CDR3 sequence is CASSLGGAARVPYEQYF. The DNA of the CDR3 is TGTGCCAGCAGCTTAGGGGGGGCTGCGCGGGTACCCTACGAGCAGTACTTC.